This record covers a single TCR beta chain. Use of 60 Vbeta and 13 Jbeta primers characterized the PCR. Produced via immunoSEQ multiplex PCR; TCRdb's table is partial and in-frame only. The table lists roughly 150,000 clones, roughly 80% of them singletons. These data originate in a study of cytomegalovirus exposure and HLA in healthy donors. The receptor's source is a man between 45 and 60 years old in good health and CMV-seropositive. Sequenced sample: PBMCs.

CDR3 sequence (DNA): TGCGCCAGCAGCCAAATCGACAGGAGGAACACTGAAGCTTTCTTT. This gives the protein CASSQIDRRNTEAFF. The chain joins TRBV4-3 to TRBJ1-1, with a possible D match to TRBD1 (6 bases). The CDR3 length is 15 residues. CDR1 is LGHNA and CDR2 is YSLEER in the germline V gene. Between the trimmed V and J ends, which lost 2 bases and 1 base, there was a span of 11 bases.